This TCR beta chain emerged from a study of identical twins. Each CDR3 protein is one row after TCRdb ran MiXCR on the 5' RACE reads. The table has 430,000 or so distinct CDR3 sequences, more than 20% seen once. This sample also appeared in a second study, on T cells expressing NK-cell markers. As that report states: All TCR beta repertoires analysed originated from sorted CD3+CD56+NKG2C+, CD3+CD56+NKG2C- and CD3+CD56-NKG2C+ T cells. The HCMV specificity of the expanded NKG2C+ T cell clones stayed unresolved.

The sequencing input was CD4+ T cells sorted from blood. This receptor was taken from a woman aged 18-35 years in good health.

For the CDR3, the DNA is TGCAGTGCTCACCTGGCGGATACCACAGATACGCAGTATTTT. Translation: CSAHLADTTDTQYF. The J gene is TRBJ2-3, the V gene TRBV20-1; unclear D gene. Trimming left V 5 bases short and J 2 bases short, with 14 bases between. CDR3 length: 14 amino acids. Germline loops: CDR1 DFQATT, CDR2 SNEGSKA (reference sequence).